This T cell receptor beta chain was retrieved from a study of cytomegalovirus exposure and HLA in healthy donors. Donors in the study were healthy people who gave bone marrow. Donors counted as nominally healthy when sampled, yet unrecorded immune exposures were likely. In regard to this clone: Its target is not known.

Study-level findings and limits: For cytomegalovirus status, the classifier reportedly gave diagnoses with high specificity and sensitivity.

V lost 6 bases and J lost 7; bases outside the gene matches: 8. The CDR3 is made up of 14 amino acids. Germline-derived CDR1 and CDR2 are SNHLY and FYNNEI. PCR primers comprised 60 Vbeta and 13 Jbeta primers. Sequencing used immunoSEQ multiplex PCR; TCRdb keeps in-frame clones, though not all of them. The sample holds 200,000 or so clones; roughly 80% are singletons and the top ten take 0.39%. This receptor was taken from a male donor in good health and CMV-seropositive. Sequences were obtained from PBMCs. The rearrangement joins TRBV2 to TRBJ1-4, with 7 bases identical to TRBD1. CDR3 protein: CASRRETGTEKLFF. The DNA for the CDR3 is TGTGCCAGCAGACGAGAGACAGGGACTGAAAAACTGTTTTTT.